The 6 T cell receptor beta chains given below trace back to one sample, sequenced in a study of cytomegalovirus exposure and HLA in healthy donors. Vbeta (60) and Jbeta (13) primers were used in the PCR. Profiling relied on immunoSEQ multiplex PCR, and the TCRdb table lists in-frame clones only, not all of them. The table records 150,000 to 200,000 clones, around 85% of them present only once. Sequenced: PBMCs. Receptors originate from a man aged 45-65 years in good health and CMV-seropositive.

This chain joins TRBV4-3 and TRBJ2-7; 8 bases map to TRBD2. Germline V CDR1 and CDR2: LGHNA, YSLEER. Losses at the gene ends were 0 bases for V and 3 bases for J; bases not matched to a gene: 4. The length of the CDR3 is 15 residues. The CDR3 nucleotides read TGCGCCAGCAGCCAAGATCCCCGGGGGGGCTACGAGCAGTACTTC. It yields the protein CASSQDPRGGYEQYF.

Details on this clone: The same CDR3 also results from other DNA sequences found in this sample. CDR3 sequence: CATQRAGGVVGELFF. The CDR3 DNA reads TGTGCCACCCAACGGGCGGGAGGGGTGGTCGGAGAGCTGTTTTTT. J is TRBJ2-2 and V is TRBV10-3, with TRBD2 matching over 9 bases. CDR1 and CDR2 from the germline V gene are ENHRY and SYGVKD. V lost 10 bases and J lost 11; bases outside the gene matches: 17. The CDR3 totals 15 residues.

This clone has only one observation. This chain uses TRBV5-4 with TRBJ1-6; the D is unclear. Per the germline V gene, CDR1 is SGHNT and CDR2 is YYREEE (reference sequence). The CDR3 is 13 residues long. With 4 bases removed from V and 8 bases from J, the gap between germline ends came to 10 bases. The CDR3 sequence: CASSRARDSPLHF. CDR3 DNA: TGTGCCAGCAGCCGAGCGAGGGATTCACCCCTCCACTTT.

CDR3 in DNA: TGTGCCAGCAGCTTAGCCCCCAGAGGGACTAGGAGCTCCTACGAGCAGTACTTC. Protein sequence: CASSLAPRGTRSSYEQYF. The chain links TRBV7-2 to TRBJ2-7; 8 bases are a match to TRBD2. The length of the CDR3 is 18 residues. J lost 0 bases, V lost 0 bases, and 10 bases had no gene match. Germline V gene lookup returns CDR1 SGHTA and CDR2 FQGNSA.

This chain's CDR3 is CASSPPGLAGPYNEQFF. Here the CDR3 DNA reads TGTGCCAGCTCACCACCGGGACTAGCGGGGCCCTACAATGAGCAGTTCTTC. V is TRBV18 and J is TRBJ2-1, with 13 positions matching TRBD2. Germline CDR1 is KGHSH and CDR2 is LQKENI. This CDR3 is built from 17 residues. V trimming: 0 bases; J trimming: 2 bases; junction bases outside the gene matches: 1. Variable domain in full (rest from reference TRBV18 and TRBJ2-1): NAGVMQNPRHLVRRRGQEARLRCSPMKGHSHVYWYRQLPEEGLKFMVYLQKENIIDESGMPKERFSAEFPKEGPSILRIQQVVRGDSAAYFCASSPPGLAGPYNEQFFGPGTRLTVL.

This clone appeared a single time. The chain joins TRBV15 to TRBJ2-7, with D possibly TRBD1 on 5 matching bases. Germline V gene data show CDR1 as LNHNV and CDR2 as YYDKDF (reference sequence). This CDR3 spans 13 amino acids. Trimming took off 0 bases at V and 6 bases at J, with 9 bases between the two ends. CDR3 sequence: CATSRDLQGEQYF. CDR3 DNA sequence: TGTGCCACCAGCAGAGACCTTCAGGGCGAGCAGTACTTC. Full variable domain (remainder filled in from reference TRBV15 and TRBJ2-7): DAMVIQNPRYQVTQFGKPVTLSCSQTLNHNVMYWYQQKSSQAPKLLFHYYDKDFNNEADTPDNFQSRRPNTSFCFLDIRSPGLGDTAMYLCATSRDLQGEQYFGPGTRLTVT.